Presented here are 20 T cell receptor beta chains from one specimen sequenced in a study of blood T cell repertoires in COVID-19 (dated by TCRdb to 2020 to 2021). The library was obtained by the immunoSEQ multiplex PCR assay. Sourced from immuneACCESS, this table was stored by TCRdb with only in-frame sequences that have V and J called. A share of the clones is absent; for the studies checked, an unresolved V gene accounts for under half, and the remainder has no known explanation. For this sample the table gives roughly 250,000 clones, of which under 85% were detected only once. The top ten constitute 0.7% to 1% of the sample. The sample consisted of peripheral blood. The receptors shown here come from a human donor with COVID-19, enrolled during active disease. The donor label of this sample is uncertain.

This chain links TRBV6-5 with TRBJ2-3, with D perhaps TRBD2 (5 bases). Germline values: CDR1 MNHEY, CDR2 SVGAGI. The CDR3 consists of 14 residues. Deletions cut 7 bases from V and 3 bases from J, with 14 bases between. The CDR3 spells CASKTSTGTDTQYF. The CDR3 DNA sequence: TGTGCCAGCAAGACCTCAACGGGAACAGATACGCAGTATTTT.

The chain combines TRBV4-3 with TRBJ2-3; D is undetermined. Germline V lookup: CDR1 LGHNA, CDR2 YSLEER. Trimming took 6 bases from V and 0 from J, leaving 13 bases between them. CDR3 size: 15 residues. Here the CDR3 reads CASSRERPSTDTQYF. Written as DNA, the CDR3 is TGCGCCAGCAGTCGAGAGCGACCCAGCACAGATACGCAGTATTTT.

This clone came up once. The chain links TRBV6-5 to TRBJ2-1; 7 bases line up with TRBD1. Trimming cost V 5 bases and J 5 bases; bases outside gene matches: 6. Looked up from germline, CDR1 is MNHEY and CDR2 is SVGAGI. The CDR3 has 14 residues. The CDR3 here is CASSTGTVNNEQFF. The CDR3 region has the DNA TGTGCCAGCAGTACCGGGACAGTGAACAATGAGCAGTTCTTC.

The CDR3 DNA reads as TGTGCCAGCAAGGGGACAGGATACACCGGGGAGCTGTTTTTT. This translates into CASKGTGYTGELFF. The chain uses TRBV3-1 (or the pseudogene TRBV3-2) and TRBJ2-2; the match to TRBD1 covers 8 bases. The CDR3 extends over 14 amino acids. CDR1 and CDR2 (germline): LGHDT, YNNKEL (reference sequence). The V segment lost 7 bases and the J segment 3 bases; nucleotides outside the gene matches: 4.

The chain combines TRBV5-1 with TRBJ1-4; D remains unclear. The CDR3 is made up of 14 amino acids. Germline V CDR1 and CDR2: SGHRS, YFSETQ. V shed 5 bases and J shed 2 bases, with 10 bases lying between them. The chain's CDR3 is CASRQGETNEKLFF. CDR3 sequence (DNA): TGCGCCAGCAGGCAAGGAGAGACTAATGAAAAACTGTTTTTT.

V is TRBV4-1 and J is TRBJ1-2; 9 nucleotides agree with TRBD1. The CDR3 runs to 15 residues. The germline gives CDR1 MGHRA, CDR2 YSYEKL. With 1 base clipped from V and 4 bases from J, the junction kept 4 bases outside the gene matches. CDR3 protein: CASSQGDRDLYGYTF. The CDR3 region has the DNA TGCGCCAGCAGCCAAGGGGACAGGGACCTCTATGGCTACACCTTC.

V and J are TRBV30 and TRBJ1-1, with a tentative D call TRBD1 (6 bases). This CDR3 comprises 17 residues. CDR1 is GTSNPN, CDR2 SVGIG, per germline (reference sequence). The V gene lost 0 bases and the J gene lost 4 bases, with 21 bases spanning the gap. The CDR3: CAWSVRVGPGAATEAFF. CDR3 DNA sequence: TGTGCCTGGAGTGTAAGGGTCGGTCCAGGGGCGGCCACTGAAGCTTTCTTT.

The table lists this clone with a count of one. The chain has TRBV6-6 and TRBJ2-2, with D maybe TRBD2 (5 bases). Trimming cost V 5 bases and J 1 base, with 8 bases left between them. Looked up from germline, CDR1 is MNHNY and CDR2 is SVGAGI (reference sequence). The CDR3 is made up of 14 amino acids. CDR3 DNA: TGTGCCAGCAGTGTGAGGGAGAACACCGGGGAGCTGTTTTTT. Its translation: CASSVRENTGELFF.

The chain combines TRBV13 with TRBJ2-2, with TRBD2 matching over 9 bases. Trimming cost V 0 bases and J 3 bases; bases outside gene matches: 2. Per the germline V gene, CDR1 is PRHDT and CDR2 is FYEKMQ (reference sequence). The CDR3 totals 16 residues. The CDR3 bases are TGTGCCAGCAGCTTAGGAGCGGGAGGCTACACCGGGGAGCTGTTTTTT. This translates into CASSLGAGGYTGELFF.

The chain links TRBV3-1 (or the pseudogene TRBV3-2) to TRBJ2-3; D unresolved. Trimming took 4 bases from V and 2 from J, leaving 4 bases between them. This CDR3 region has 12 residues. CDR1 LGHDT and CDR2 YNNKEL come from the germline V gene (reference sequence). CDR3 sequence: CASSPYTDTQYF. For the CDR3, the DNA is TGTGCCAGCAGCCCTTACACAGATACGCAGTATTTT.

This clone was counted a few times. The V gene is TRBV11-1, the J gene TRBJ2-2; TRBD2 is a possible D gene (6 bases). Germline loops: CDR1 SGHAT, CDR2 FQDESV (reference sequence). Trimming removed 0 bases at V and 4 bases at J, with 12 bases between. The length of the CDR3 is 16 residues. This CDR3 is CASSLAYSGGTGELFF. The CDR3 DNA follows: TGTGCCAGCAGCTTAGCGTATAGCGGTGGCACCGGGGAGCTGTTTTTT.

The V call is TRBV10-3, the J call TRBJ2-7, with 11 positions matching TRBD1. Germline V gives CDR1 ENHRY, CDR2 SYGVKD. The CDR3 is 14 amino acids. V was clipped by 10 bases and J by 3 bases; unmatched bases: 8. CDR3 protein: CATTSGTGGYEQYF. The CDR3 DNA follows: TGTGCCACCACCTCCGGGACAGGGGGCTACGAGCAGTACTTC.

V gene TRBV19 combines with J gene TRBJ1-1, with TRBD1 matching 7 bases. The length of the CDR3 is 16 residues. Germline loops: CDR1 LNHDA, CDR2 SQIVND (reference sequence). V lost 3 bases to trimming and J lost 3 bases; unmatched junction nucleotides: 10. Here the CDR3 DNA reads TGTGCCAGTAGTATCCTCCTGACAGGGTTGGACACTGAAGCTTTCTTT. Translating it yields CASSILLTGLDTEAFF.

A single count supports this clone. The chain combines TRBV14 with TRBJ2-1; TRBD2 aligns across 7 bases. The CDR3 has 13 residues. Trimming removed 4 bases from V and 8 bases from J; junction bases left unmatched: 5. Germline V lookup: CDR1 SGHDN, CDR2 FVKESK. This CDR3 is CASSPRLADEQFF. The CDR3 nucleotides are TGTGCCAGCAGCCCCCGGCTAGCGGATGAGCAGTTCTTC.

This rearrangement joins TRBV7-2 to TRBJ2-7, with TRBD2 matching over 7 bases. Trimming at V came to 0 bases and at J to 4 bases, leaving 9 bases not matched to a gene. This CDR3 is 16 amino acids long. Germline V gene lookup returns CDR1 SGHTA and CDR2 FQGNSA. In DNA, the CDR3 is TGTGCCAGCAGCTTAGCTTCTGCGGGAGTTGAATACGAGCAGTACTTC. Protein sequence: CASSLASAGVEYEQYF.

This rearrangement joins TRBV7-2 to TRBJ1-1; D ambiguous. Germline V gene sequence: CDR1 SGHTA, CDR2 FQGNSA. CDR3 length equals 13 residues. Deletions cut 7 bases from V and 1 base from J, with 10 bases between. The CDR3 sequence is CASIRGTNTEAFF. The CDR3, as DNA: TGTGCCAGCATCCGGGGAACGAACACTGAAGCTTTCTTT.

The chain links TRBV7-3 to TRBJ2-1, with TRBD2 identical over 10 bases. Per the germline V gene, CDR1 is SGHTA and CDR2 is FQGTGA. V was pared by 5 bases and J by 8 bases, with 12 bases of the junction left unmatched. This CDR3 contains 16 residues. The CDR3 loop reads CASSLRASGSTYEQFF. In nucleotides, the CDR3 is TGTGCCAGCAGCCTAAGGGCTAGCGGGAGCACCTATGAGCAGTTCTTC.

This chain links TRBV6-1 with TRBJ2-1, with TRBD2 matching over 14 bases. Losses at the gene ends were 3 bases for V and 2 bases for J; bases not matched to a gene: 9. CDR1 and CDR2 (germline): MNHNS, SASEGT. CDR3 length equals 19 residues. CDR3 residues: CASSDGTSGSQTTYNEQFF. The DNA of the CDR3 is TGTGCCAGCAGTGATGGGACTAGCGGGAGTCAAACTACCTACAATGAGCAGTTCTTC.

The genes are TRBV19 and TRBJ1-2, with 8 bases fitting TRBD1. The junction had 13 bases not matched to a gene; V was cut back by 6 bases and J by 7 bases. CDR1 is LNHDA, CDR2 SQIVND, per germline (reference sequence). This CDR3 region has 15 residues. CDR3 amino acids: CASSPTGTGLSGYTF. The CDR3 coding sequence is TGTGCCAGTAGCCCTACCGGGACAGGTTTGAGTGGCTACACCTTC.

The V gene is TRBV27, the J gene TRBJ1-1, with D hard to call. With 5 bases removed from V and 3 bases from J, the gap between germline ends came to 22 bases. Germline V lookup: CDR1 MNHEY, CDR2 SMNVEV (reference sequence). CDR3 size: 17 residues. This chain's CDR3 is CASSPRRTRLRDTEAFF. DNA of the CDR3: TGTGCCAGCAGTCCGCGACGCACCCGATTGAGGGACACTGAAGCTTTCTTT.